The clone carrying this T cell receptor beta chain was observed a handful of times. Its cognate antigen is unknown. The junction and the germline gene differ at one end; a read error may be behind it. Genomic DNA templated the TCR beta VDJ and CDR3 profiling. MiXCR, applied by TCRdb to the reads, yields one record per CDR3 protein. Of about 200,000 distinct CDR3 sequences detected, 65% appear once; the ten largest clones hold about three fifths. It was patients with CD8+CD57+ cell expansion by flow cytometry who were chosen for sequencing. The sample belongs to a study of CD8+CD57+ T cells in acquired aplastic anemia. Study-level information: Roughly 3 ug was the average amount of DNA from sorted CD4+ and CD8+ cells. Study results and caveats: The study identified around 28 CD8+ CDR3 sequences shared by patients and controls.

The CDR3 extends over 15 amino acids. CDR1 SGHTS and CDR2 YDEGEE come from the germline V gene. This TCR came from a human donor with aplastic anemia. Sequencing was carried out using sorted CD4+, CD8+, or CD8+CD57+ T cells (not recorded which) from PBMCs. This chain connects TRBV5-8 to TRBJ1-1; TRBD1 might be the D (5 bases). CDR3 residues: CASSQVRAGDTEAFF. CDR3 nucleotides: TGCGCCAGCAGCCAAGTGCGGGCGGGGGACACTGAAGCTTTCTTT.